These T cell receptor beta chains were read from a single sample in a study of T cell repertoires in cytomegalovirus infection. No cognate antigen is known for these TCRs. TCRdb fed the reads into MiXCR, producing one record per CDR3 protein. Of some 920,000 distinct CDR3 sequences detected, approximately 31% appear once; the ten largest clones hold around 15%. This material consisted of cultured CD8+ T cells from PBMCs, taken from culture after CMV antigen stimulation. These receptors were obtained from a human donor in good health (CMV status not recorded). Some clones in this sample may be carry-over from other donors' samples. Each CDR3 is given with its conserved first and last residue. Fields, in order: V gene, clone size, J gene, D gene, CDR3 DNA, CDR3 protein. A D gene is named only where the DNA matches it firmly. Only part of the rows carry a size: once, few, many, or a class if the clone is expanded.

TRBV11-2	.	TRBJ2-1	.	TGTGCCAGCAGCCCGGACTCAGGGTTTCACTCCTACAATGAGCAGTTCTTC	CASSPDSGFHSYNEQFF
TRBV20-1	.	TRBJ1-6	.	TGCAGTGCTAGAGATCGGCAGGGCGCCTATAATTCATCCCTCCACTTT	CSARDRQGAYNSSLHF
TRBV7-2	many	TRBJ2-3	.	TGTGCCAGCAGCTCGGGACTCTCTTCAGATACGCAGTATTTT	CASSSGLSSDTQYF
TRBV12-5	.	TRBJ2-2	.	TGTGCTAGTGGTTTGGTCATAGGCACGAACACCGGGGAGCTGTTTTTT	CASGLVIGTNTGELFF
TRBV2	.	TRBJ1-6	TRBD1	TGTGCCAGCAGTGCCCGGACAGGGGGCTCCTATAATTCACCCCTCCACTTT	CASSARTGGSYNSPLHF
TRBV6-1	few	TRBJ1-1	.	TGTGCCAGCAGTTTTCGGAGGACGGACACTGAAGCTTTCTTT	CASSFRRTDTEAFF
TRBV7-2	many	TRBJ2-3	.	TGTGCCAGCAGCTCGGGACGGCGGGTGGATACGCAGTATTTT	CASSSGRRVDTQYF
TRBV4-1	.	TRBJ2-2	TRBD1	TGCGCCAGCAGCCAATGGGCAGGGGGCGAAGTCGGGGAGCTGTTTTTT	CASSQWAGGEVGELFF
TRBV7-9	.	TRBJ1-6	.	TGTGCCAGCAGCCCAGGGAAGGGGTTAGTCGATAATTCACCCCTCCACTTT	CASSPGKGLVDNSPLHF
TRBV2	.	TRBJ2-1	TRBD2	TGTGCCAGCTTCGGAGCTAGCGGGGACCTCTCCTACAATGAGCAGTTCTTC	CASFGASGDLSYNEQFF
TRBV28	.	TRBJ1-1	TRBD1	TGTGCCAGCAGTCCCTGGGACAGGGGAAGAGGGGATGAAGCTTTCTTT	CASSPWDRGRGDEAFF
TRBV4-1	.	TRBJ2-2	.	TGCGCCAGCAGCCCCACAGGGCTAACCGGGGAGCTGTTTTTT	CASSPTGLTGELFF
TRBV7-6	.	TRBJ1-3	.	TGTGCCAGCAGCTTAGGGCAGGGTTATGGAAACACCATATATTTT	CASSLGQGYGNTIYF
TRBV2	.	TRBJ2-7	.	TGTGCCAGCAGTGATAACCCCAACATCGGCGAGCAGTACTTC	CASSDNPNIGEQYF
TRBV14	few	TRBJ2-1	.	TGTGCCAGCGGCTCCCGAGCCGGGCAGTTCTTC	CASGSRAGQFF
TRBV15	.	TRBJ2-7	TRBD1	TGTGCCACCAGCAGAGATCGGGGACAGGGGGCCCCCTACGAGCAGTACTTC	CATSRDRGQGAPYEQYF
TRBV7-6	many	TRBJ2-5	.	TGTGCTAGCAGCAGGGGACTGCAAGAGACCCAGTACTTC	CASSRGLQETQYF
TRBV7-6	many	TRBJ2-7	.	TGTGCCAGCAGCTTGTCCCCCCAAGGCTCCTACGAGCAGTACTTC	CASSLSPQGSYEQYF
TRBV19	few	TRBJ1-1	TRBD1	TGTGCCAGCCGACAGGGTCCGTTGACTGAAGCTTTCTTT	CASRQGPLTEAFF
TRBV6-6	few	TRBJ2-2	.	TGTGCCAGCAGTTACTCCCCCAGAGGGAACACCGGGGAGCTGTTTTTT	CASSYSPRGNTGELFF
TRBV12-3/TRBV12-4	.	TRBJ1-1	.	TGTGCCAGCAGTTTAGCATCCCCCACTGAAGCTTTCTTT	CASSLASPTEAFF
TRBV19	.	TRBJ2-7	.	TGTGCCAGTAGTATAGCGACCTCCTACGAGCAGTACTTC	CASSIATSYEQYF
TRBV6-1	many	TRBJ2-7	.	TGTGCCAGCAGAGACTTGGACAGCCGAGGCCCCGGTTACGAGCAGTACTTC	CASRDLDSRGPGYEQYF
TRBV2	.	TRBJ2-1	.	TGTGCCAGCAACCCAACTTACAATGAGCAGTTCTTC	CASNPTYNEQFF
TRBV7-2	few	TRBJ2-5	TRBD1	TGTGCCAGCGGGGGGGGACAGGGGTTGGAGACCCAGTACTTC	CASGGGQGLETQYF
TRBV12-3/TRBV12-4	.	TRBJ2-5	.	TGTGCCAGCAGTTTTGACGTCGTCGAGACCCAGTACTTC	CASSFDVVETQYF
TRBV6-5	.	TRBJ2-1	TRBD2	TGTGCCAGCAGTTCCCAGGGACTAGCGGGGGGACTCTACAATGAGCAGTTCTTC	CASSSQGLAGGLYNEQFF
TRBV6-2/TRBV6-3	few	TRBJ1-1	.	TGTGCCAGCAGTTACGGTGGACAGGAAGCTTTCTTT	CASSYGGQEAFF
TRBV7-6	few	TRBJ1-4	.	TGTGCCAGCAGCCGGGTAGCAACTAATGAAAAACTGTTTTTT	CASSRVATNEKLFF
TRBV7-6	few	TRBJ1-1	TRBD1	TGTGCCAGCAGCGGCGACAGGGGGCTAGGTACTGAAGCTTTCTTT	CASSGDRGLGTEAFF
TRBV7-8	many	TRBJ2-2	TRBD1	TGTGCCAGCAGCTTGGGACAGAGTTATTCCGGGGAGCTGTTTTTT	CASSLGQSYSGELFF
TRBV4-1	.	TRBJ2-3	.	TGCGCCAGCAGCCACTCTAGAAGTTCTAGCACAGATACGCAGTATTTT	CASSHSRSSSTDTQYF
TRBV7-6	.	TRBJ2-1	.	TGTGTCAGCATCCCGGGGGCGGCCAGCTACTACAATGAGCAGTTCTTC	CVSIPGAASYYNEQFF
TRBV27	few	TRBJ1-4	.	TGTGCCAGCAGTTTATTTCGAGCTAATGAAAAACTGTTTTTT	CASSLFRANEKLFF
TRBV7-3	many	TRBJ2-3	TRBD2	TGTGCCAGCAGCCCCCAGGCAGCGGGGCTCACAGATACGCAGTATTTT	CASSPQAAGLTDTQYF
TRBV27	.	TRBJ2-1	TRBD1	TGTGCCAGCTCCGACAGGGAGCAGCTTTACAATGAGCAGTTCTTC	CASSDREQLYNEQFF
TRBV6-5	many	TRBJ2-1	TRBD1	TGTGCCAGCAGTAGACAGGGGATTTTGGTCAATGAGCAGTTCTTC	CASSRQGILVNEQFF
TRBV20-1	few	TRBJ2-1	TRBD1	TGCAGTGCGCAAAAACCCGGGACAGGGACCTACAATGAGCAGTTCTTC	CSAQKPGTGTYNEQFF
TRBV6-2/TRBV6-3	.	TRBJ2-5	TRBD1	TGTGCCAGCAGTTACGTGGGACAGCAAGAGACCCAGTACTTC	CASSYVGQQETQYF
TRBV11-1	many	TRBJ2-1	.	TGTGCCAGCCCCGGGGGCCTCTACAATGAGCAGTTCTTC	CASPGGLYNEQFF
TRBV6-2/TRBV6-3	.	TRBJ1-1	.	TGTGCCAGCAGTACCCGAGGGGAGTACACTGAAGCTTTCTTT	CASSTRGEYTEAFF